The 6 T cell receptor beta chains listed next were all sequenced from one sample in a study of T cells in Graves' hyperthyroidism and ophthalmopathy. Template material for amplifying TCR beta CDR3 regions consisted of RNA transcripts. First-round RT-PCR of the TCR CDR3 relied on the HTBI primer set. TCRdb ran MiXCR on the multiplex PCR reads and lists one entry per CDR3 protein. The data contain around 690,000 distinct CDR3 sequences, 20% of them singletons. The sequenced material came from blood. These receptors originate from a man younger than 40 with Graves' ophthalmopathy.

This clonotype was recorded a few times. V is TRBV11-3 and J is TRBJ2-2, with 7 bases lining up with TRBD2. V shed 5 bases and J 4 bases; nucleotides not matched to a gene: 7. The CDR3 covers 15 residues. Germline V lookup: CDR1 SGHNT, CDR2 YENEEA. The CDR3 DNA reads TGTGCCAGCAGCCTTAAGCGGGATAGCACCGGGGAGCTGTTTTTT. Translation gives CASSLKRDSTGELFF. Filled out from reference TRBV11-3 and TRBJ2-2, the complete variable domain reads EAGVVQSPRYKIIEKKQPVAFWCNPISGHNTLYWYLQNLGQGPELLIRYENEEAVDDSQLPKDRFSAERLKGVDSTLKIQPAELGDSAVYLCASSLKRDSTGELFFGEGSRLTVL.

This rearrangement joins TRBV28 to TRBJ2-7; weak D call: TRBD1 (6 bases). CDR1 is MDHEN and CDR2 is SYDVKM in the germline V gene. V was cut by 4 bases and J by 1 base, with 17 bases left in between. The length of the CDR3 is 16 residues. CDR3 residues: CASSSGQPGRSYEQYF. Written as DNA, the CDR3 is TGTGCCAGCAGTTCCGGACAGCCAGGTAGATCCTACGAGCAGTACTTC.

The chain couples TRBV20-1 to TRBJ2-2; 14 positions match TRBD2. This CDR3 has 18 residues. The ends lost 0 bases at V and 6 bases at J; junction bases unmatched: 9. Germline V CDR1 and CDR2: DFQATT, SNEGSKA (reference sequence). CDR3 protein: CSARDSGGLAGVAGELFF. As DNA, the CDR3 is TGCAGTGCTAGAGATTCGGGGGGACTAGCGGGAGTTGCCGGGGAGCTGTTTTTT.

This clonotype has at least ten counts. J is TRBJ1-2 and V is TRBV7-9, with D uncertain. Between the trimmed V and J ends, which lost 1 base and 4 bases, there was a span of 4 bases. CDR1 and CDR2 from the germline V gene are SEHNR and FQNEAQ (reference sequence). The CDR3 has 12 amino acids. The CDR3, as DNA: TGTGCCAGCAGCTTAGACACCTATGGCTACACCTTC. This translates into CASSLDTYGYTF.

The chain links TRBV6-1 to TRBJ2-2; D perhaps matches TRBD2 (5 bases). There are 16 residues in the CDR3. The germline CDR1 and CDR2 sequences are MNHNS and SASEGT. Deletions cut 4 bases from V and 0 bases from J, with 12 bases between. The CDR3 protein is CASSVHQRSNTGELFF. CDR3 nucleotides: TGTGCCAGCAGTGTTCATCAGCGGTCGAACACCGGGGAGCTGTTTTTT.

J is TRBJ2-1 and V is TRBV5-1, with 8 nucleotides matching TRBD2. Germline CDR1 reads SGHRS; CDR2 reads YFSETQ. CDR3 size: 14 residues. The trim removed 4 bases at V and 6 bases at J, leaving 6 bases unmatched. CDR3 nucleotide sequence: TGCGCCAGCAGCCGAGCGGGAGAAGTCAATGAGCAGTTCTTC. Amino acid sequence: CASSRAGEVNEQFF.